The T cell receptor beta chain under discussion was sequenced for a study of blood T cell repertoires in COVID-19 (TCRdb year 2020). In terms of the full investigation: Collaborator samples came from the United States, Italy and Spain and covered acute and convalescent phases of COVID-19. The repertoires were released in a freely available public database intended as a resource for research on the immune response to SARS-CoV-2. HLA class I and class II types, where available, came from metadata supplied by the sample provider rather than from assay-based typing. The material from the prospective study consisted of cDNA or gDNA derived from T cells, B-cell-depleted T cells, or PBMCs. Sample metadata almost always included a de-identified subject ID, COVID-19 status, age in years and sex. The samples were drawn from two sources: the first 160 participants of the ongoing ImmuneRACE study, and over 1,000 subjects contributed by 6 global collaborators. Subjects who had been exposed to COVID-19, were actively infected with it, or had recovered from it provided the deeply sampled blood TCRbeta repertoires that made up the dataset. Paper-wide results and their limitations: The amount of clinical and demographic metadata varied by source and participant and was provided uncurated.

Note on this clone: Its recognized antigen is unknown. No much larger clone exists at a distance of one base, and base qualities are not known.

The CDR3 covers 15 residues, taking in both the cysteine and the phenylalanine. The only DNA kept is the CDR3, 45 bases in frame from the first base. Trimming removed 4 bases from V and 1 base from J, leaving 11 bases between the germline ends. Sequences MDHEN (CDR1) and SYDVKM (CDR2) are obtained from the germline V gene. Whole blood was collected in K2EDTA tubes by collaborating institutions according to the institutions' own protocols. For TCRbeta analysis, collaborators shipped samples in one of three forms: frozen whole blood, isolated PBMCs, or DNA extracted from either of those sample types. TCRbeta CDR3 regions were amplified from genomic DNA by means of the immunoSEQ Assay, a bias-controlled multiplex PCR. As for how the authors treated the data: The number of nucleated cells in each sample was estimated from the amplification of reference gene primers within the assay. To quantify the absolute abundance of each unique TCRbeta CDR3 rearrangement, sequence reads were collapsed and filtered. Productive Simpson clonality was computed per sample as the square root of Simpson's diversity index over productive rearrangements. TCRdb mirrors the immuneACCESS table, restricted to in-frame sequences. Some clones are absent from its copies; in checked studies, under half trace to an unresolved V gene, and the reason for the others is unknown. V and J calls plus clone size are reproduced from that table; the DNA served to infer D and trimming. Here the sample has fewer than 65,000 clones; approximately 90% occur a single time. The biggest ten clones account for about 7.3% of the sample.

What was sequenced was peripheral blood. The sequence was collected from a woman in her sixties with active or convalescent COVID-19. The chain uses TRBV28 and TRBJ1-5; the D segment could be TRBD1, given 5 matching bases. The encoded CDR3 is CASSSPQGSNQPQHF. The DNA reads TGTGCCAGCAGTTCCCCCCAGGGAAGCAATCAGCCCCAGCATTTT.